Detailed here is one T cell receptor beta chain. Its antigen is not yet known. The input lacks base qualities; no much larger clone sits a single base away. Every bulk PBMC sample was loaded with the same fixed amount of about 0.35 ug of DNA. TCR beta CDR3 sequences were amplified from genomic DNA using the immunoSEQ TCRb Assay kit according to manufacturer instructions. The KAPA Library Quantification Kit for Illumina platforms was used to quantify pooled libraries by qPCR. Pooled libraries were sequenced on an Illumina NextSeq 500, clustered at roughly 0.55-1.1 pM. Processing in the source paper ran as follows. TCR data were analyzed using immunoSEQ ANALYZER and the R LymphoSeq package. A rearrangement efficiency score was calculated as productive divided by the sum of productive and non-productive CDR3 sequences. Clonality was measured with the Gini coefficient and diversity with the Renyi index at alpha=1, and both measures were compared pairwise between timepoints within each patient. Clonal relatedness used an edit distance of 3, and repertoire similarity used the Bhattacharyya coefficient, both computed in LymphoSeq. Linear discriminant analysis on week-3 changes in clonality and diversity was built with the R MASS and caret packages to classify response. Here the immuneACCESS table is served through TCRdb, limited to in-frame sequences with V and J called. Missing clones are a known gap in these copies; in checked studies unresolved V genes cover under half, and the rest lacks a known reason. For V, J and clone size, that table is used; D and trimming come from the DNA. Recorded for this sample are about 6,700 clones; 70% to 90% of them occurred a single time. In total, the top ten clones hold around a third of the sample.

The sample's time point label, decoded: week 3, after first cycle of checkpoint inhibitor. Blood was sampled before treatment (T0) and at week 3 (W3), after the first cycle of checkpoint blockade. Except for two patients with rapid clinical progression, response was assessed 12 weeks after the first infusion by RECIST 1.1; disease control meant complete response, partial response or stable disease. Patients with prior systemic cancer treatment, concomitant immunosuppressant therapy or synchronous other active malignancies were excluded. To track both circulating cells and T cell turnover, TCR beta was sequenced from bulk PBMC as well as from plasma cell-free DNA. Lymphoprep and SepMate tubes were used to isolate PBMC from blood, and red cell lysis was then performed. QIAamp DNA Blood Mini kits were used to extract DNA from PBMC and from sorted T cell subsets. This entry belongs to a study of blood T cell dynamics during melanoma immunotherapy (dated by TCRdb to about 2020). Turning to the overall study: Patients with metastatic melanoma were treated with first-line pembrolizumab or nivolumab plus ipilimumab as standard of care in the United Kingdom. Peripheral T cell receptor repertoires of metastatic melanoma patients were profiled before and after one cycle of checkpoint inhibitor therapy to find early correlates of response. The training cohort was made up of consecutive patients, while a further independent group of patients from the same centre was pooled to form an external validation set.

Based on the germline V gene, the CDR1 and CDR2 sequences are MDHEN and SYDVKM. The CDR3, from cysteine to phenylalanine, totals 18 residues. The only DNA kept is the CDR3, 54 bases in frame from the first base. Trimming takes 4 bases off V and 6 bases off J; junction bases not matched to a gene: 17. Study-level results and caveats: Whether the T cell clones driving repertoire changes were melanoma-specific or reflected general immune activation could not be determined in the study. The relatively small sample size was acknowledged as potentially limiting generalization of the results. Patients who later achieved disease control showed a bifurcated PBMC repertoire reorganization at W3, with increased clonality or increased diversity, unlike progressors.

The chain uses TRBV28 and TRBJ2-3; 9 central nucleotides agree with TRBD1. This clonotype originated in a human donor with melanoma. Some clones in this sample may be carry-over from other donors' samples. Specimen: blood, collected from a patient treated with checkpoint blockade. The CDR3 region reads CASSSDRGTGYQGDTQYF. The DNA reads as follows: TGTGCCAGCAGTTCTGACAGAGGGACAGGGTATCAAGGGGATACGCAGTATTTT.